These 14 T cell receptor beta chains originate from one sample sequenced in a study of TIL therapy for anti-PD-1-resistant metastatic lung cancer. This was the immunoSEQ v3 assay. Here immunoSEQ multiplex PCR was the method, and the copy in TCRdb shows in-frame clones only, minus some. The sample has about 44,000 clones, around three quarters seen once. Stated time point: pre-treatment sample, taken before nivolumab and TIL therapy. The starting material was blood, obtained at baseline. Every receptor here comes from a man between 65 and 85 years old with non-small cell lung cancer.

The V call is TRBV4-3, the J call TRBJ2-3, with 8 bases fitting TRBD1. Germline CDR1 reads LGHNA; CDR2 reads YSLEER. The CDR3 contains 15 residues. J gave up 2 bases and V 4 bases, and 5 bases lay outside the gene matches. The chain's CDR3 is CASSPSGQDTDTQYF. The CDR3 coding sequence is TGCGCCAGCAGCCCCTCGGGACAGGACACAGATACGCAGTATTTT.

J is TRBJ2-7 and V is TRBV15, with 12 bases lining up with TRBD2. Germline V gene lookup returns CDR1 LNHNV and CDR2 YYDKDF (reference sequence). This CDR3 has 19 residues. The junction had 11 bases not matched to a gene; V was cut back by 0 bases and J by 2 bases. The CDR3 DNA reads TGTGCCACCAGCAGAGATACCCCGACTAGCGGGAGTTCCCCCTACGAGCAGTACTTC. This gives the protein CATSRDTPTSGSSPYEQYF. Complete variable domain (other parts from reference TRBV15 and TRBJ2-7): DAMVIQNPRYQVTQFGKPVTLSCSQTLNHNVMYWYQQKSSQAPKLLFHYYDKDFNNEADTPDNFQSRRPNTSFCFLDIRSPGLGDTAMYLCATSRDTPTSGSSPYEQYFGPGTRLTVT.

This clone was observed a handful of times. This sequence joins TRBV4-1 and TRBJ1-1; D not resolved. Germline V gene data show CDR1 as MGHRA and CDR2 as YSYEKL. V gave up 1 base and J gave up 0 bases, with 9 bases separating them. The CDR3 has 15 residues. Here the CDR3 reads CASSQVPYLNTEAFF. CDR3 in DNA: TGCGCCAGCAGCCAAGTCCCGTACTTGAACACTGAAGCTTTCTTT.

This chain uses TRBV5-1 with TRBJ2-5; D is perhaps TRBD1 (5 bases). V shed 3 bases and J shed 4 bases, with 16 bases lying between them. Germline-derived CDR1 and CDR2 are SGHRS and YFSETQ. This CDR3 is built from 15 residues. CDR3 sequence (DNA): TGCGCCAGCAGCTCCCCATCAGGGAACGTAGAGACCCAGTACTTC. The encoded protein is CASSSPSGNVETQYF.

CDR3 DNA: TGTGCCAGCAGCGTAGATAGCGGTGGCGGGCCCCAGCATTTT. Its protein is CASSVDSGGGPQHF. The rearrangement joins TRBV9 to TRBJ1-5; D gene uncertain. Between the trimmed V and J ends, which lost 0 bases and 9 bases, there was a span of 13 bases. The CDR3 length is 14 residues. The germline V gene has CDR1 SGDLS and CDR2 YYNGEE.

Comments on this clone: At the DNA level, this CDR3 is encoded by other sequences in the same sample as well. The J gene is TRBJ2-7, the V gene TRBV20-1; D ambiguous. The germline CDR1 and CDR2 sequences are DFQATT and SNEGSKA (reference sequence). V shed 1 base and J shed 3 bases, with 4 bases lying between them. This CDR3 comprises 11 residues. In DNA form, the CDR3 reads TGCAGTGCTAGAGCAGGCTACGAGCAGTACTTC. It encodes CSARAGYEQYF.

The genes are TRBV10-1 and TRBJ2-1; 12 bases match TRBD2. J lost 8 bases, V lost 3 bases, and 11 bases had no gene match. Germline CDR1 reads WNHNN; CDR2 reads SYGVQD (reference sequence). The length of the CDR3 is 17 residues. The CDR3: CASSDSSGRGATDEQFF. In DNA, the CDR3 is TGCGCCAGCAGTGACTCTAGCGGGAGGGGTGCTACGGATGAGCAGTTCTTC.

The chain couples TRBV7-2 to TRBJ2-3; 12 bases agree with TRBD2. V was pared by 4 bases and J by 4 bases, with 12 bases of the junction left unmatched. Germline V gene data show CDR1 as SGHTA and CDR2 as FQGNSA. CDR3 length: 18 residues. CDR3 in DNA: TGTGCCAGCAGCTCTATAGGACTAACTAGCGGGAGGTCAGATACGCAGTATTTT. Protein: CASSSIGLTSGRSDTQYF.

This rearrangement joins TRBV30 to TRBJ1-4, with 8 bases identical to TRBD1. Germline V lookup: CDR1 GTSNPN, CDR2 SVGIG (reference sequence). The trim removed 2 bases at V and 6 bases at J, leaving 5 bases unmatched. This CDR3 is 14 amino acids long. CDR3 amino acids: CAWSIGQGDEKLFF. The DNA of the CDR3 is TGTGCCTGGAGTATAGGACAGGGAGATGAAAAACTGTTTTTT.

The chain couples TRBV15 to TRBJ1-4, with D maybe TRBD1 (6 bases). The germline V gene has CDR1 LNHNV and CDR2 YYDKDF (reference sequence). V was shortened by 5 bases and J by 2 bases, with 12 bases between the two germline ends. CDR3 length equals 15 residues. This CDR3 is CATSGNRATNEKLFF. The CDR3 nucleotides read TGTGCCACCAGCGGGAACAGGGCGACTAATGAAAAACTGTTTTTT.

The chain carries TRBV7-6 and TRBJ2-3; weak D call: TRBD2 (6 bases). CDR1 is SGHVS, CDR2 FNYEAQ, per germline. CDR3 length equals 15 residues. The germline V and J ends were trimmed by 5 bases and 4 bases, with 16 bases remaining between them. This chain's CDR3 is CASSPPEGRSDTQYF. CDR3 DNA sequence: TGTGCCAGCAGCCCCCCGGAGGGCAGGTCAGATACGCAGTATTTT.

The chain links TRBV5-1 to TRBJ2-1, with unresolved D. The CDR3 is 12 residues long. CDR1 is SGHRS, CDR2 YFSETQ, per germline. The ends were cut back, 0 bases at V and 9 bases at J, with 7 bases in the middle. CDR3 protein: CASSLVGFEQFF. CDR3 DNA sequence: TGCGCCAGCAGCTTGGTCGGGTTTGAGCAGTTCTTC.

The genes are TRBV7-7 and TRBJ2-5; 9 bases match TRBD1. The germline V gene has CDR1 SSHAT and CDR2 FNYEAQ (reference sequence). This CDR3 comprises 16 residues. V trimming: 5 bases; J trimming: 5 bases; junction bases outside the gene matches: 12. The CDR3 is CASSKYATGGRETQYF. CDR3 nucleotide sequence: TGTGCCAGCAGCAAGTATGCCACAGGGGGCCGGGAGACCCAGTACTTC.

V usage is TRBV27 and J usage is TRBJ2-2; D remains unclear. The germline V gene encodes CDR1 MNHEY and CDR2 SMNVEV (reference sequence). This CDR3 spans 9 amino acids. Trimming removed 11 bases from V and 8 bases from J, with 6 bases in between. In DNA form, the CDR3 reads TGTGCCCCTCCTGGGGAGCTGTTTTTT. Translating it yields CAPPGELFF.